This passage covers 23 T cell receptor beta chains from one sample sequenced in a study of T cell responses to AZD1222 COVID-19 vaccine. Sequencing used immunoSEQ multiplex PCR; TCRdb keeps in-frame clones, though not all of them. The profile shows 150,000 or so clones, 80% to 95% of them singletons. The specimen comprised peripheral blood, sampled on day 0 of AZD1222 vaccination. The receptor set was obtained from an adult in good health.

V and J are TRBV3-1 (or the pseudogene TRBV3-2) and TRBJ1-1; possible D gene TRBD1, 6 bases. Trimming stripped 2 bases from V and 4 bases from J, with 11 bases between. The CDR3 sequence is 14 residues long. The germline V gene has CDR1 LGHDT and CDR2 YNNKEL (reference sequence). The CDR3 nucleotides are TGTGCCAGCAGCCAATACCAGGGGAGCACTGAAGCTTTCTTT. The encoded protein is CASSQYQGSTEAFF.

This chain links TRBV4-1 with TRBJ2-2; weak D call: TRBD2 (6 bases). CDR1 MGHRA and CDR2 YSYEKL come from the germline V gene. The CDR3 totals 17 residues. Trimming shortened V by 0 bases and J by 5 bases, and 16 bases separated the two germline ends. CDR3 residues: CASSQDGGRSVTGELFF. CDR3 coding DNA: TGCGCCAGCAGCCAAGACGGGGGAAGGAGCGTGACCGGGGAGCTGTTTTTT.

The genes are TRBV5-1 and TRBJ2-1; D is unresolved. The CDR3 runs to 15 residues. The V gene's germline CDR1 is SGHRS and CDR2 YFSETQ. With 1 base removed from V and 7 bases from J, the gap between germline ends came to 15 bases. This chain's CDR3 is CASSLQPGLGNEQFF. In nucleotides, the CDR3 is TGCGCCAGCAGCTTGCAACCCGGGCTTGGTAATGAGCAGTTCTTC.

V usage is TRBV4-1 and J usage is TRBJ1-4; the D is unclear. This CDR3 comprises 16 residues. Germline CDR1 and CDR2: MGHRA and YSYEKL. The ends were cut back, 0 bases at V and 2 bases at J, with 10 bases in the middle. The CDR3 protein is CASSQDGTRTNEKLFF. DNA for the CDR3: TGCGCCAGCAGCCAAGATGGAACGAGGACTAATGAAAAACTGTTTTTT.

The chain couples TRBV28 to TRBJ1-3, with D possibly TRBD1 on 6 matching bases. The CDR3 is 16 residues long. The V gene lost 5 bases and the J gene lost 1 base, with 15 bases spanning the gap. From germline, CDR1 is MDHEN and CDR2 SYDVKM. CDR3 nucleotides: TGTGCCAGCAGTACAGGGACGGCTCCGTCTGGAAACACCATATATTTT. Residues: CASSTGTAPSGNTIYF.

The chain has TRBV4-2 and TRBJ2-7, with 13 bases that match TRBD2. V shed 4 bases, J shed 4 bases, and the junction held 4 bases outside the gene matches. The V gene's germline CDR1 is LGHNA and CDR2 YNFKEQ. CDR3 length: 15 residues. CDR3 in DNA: TGTGCCAGCAGCCTCGGGACTAGCGGGAATTACGAGCAGTACTTC. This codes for CASSLGTSGNYEQYF.

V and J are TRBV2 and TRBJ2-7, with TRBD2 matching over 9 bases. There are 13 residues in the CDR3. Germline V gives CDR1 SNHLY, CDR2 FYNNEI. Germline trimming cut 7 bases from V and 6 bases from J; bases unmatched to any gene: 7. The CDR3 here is CASTSGTWAEQYF. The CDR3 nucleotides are TGTGCCAGCACTAGCGGGACGTGGGCCGAGCAGTACTTC.

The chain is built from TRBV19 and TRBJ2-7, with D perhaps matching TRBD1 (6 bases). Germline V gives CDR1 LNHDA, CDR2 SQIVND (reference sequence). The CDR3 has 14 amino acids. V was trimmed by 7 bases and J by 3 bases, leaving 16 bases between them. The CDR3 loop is CASTIELGGYEQYF. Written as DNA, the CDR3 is TGTGCCAGTACCATCGAGTTAGGGGGCTACGAGCAGTACTTC.

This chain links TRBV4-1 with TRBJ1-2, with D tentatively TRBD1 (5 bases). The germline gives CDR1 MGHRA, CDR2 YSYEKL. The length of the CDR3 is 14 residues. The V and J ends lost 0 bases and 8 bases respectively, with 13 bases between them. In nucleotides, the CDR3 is TGCGCCAGCAGCCAAGATCGACGGGGGGAGGGCTACACCTTC. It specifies CASSQDRRGEGYTF.

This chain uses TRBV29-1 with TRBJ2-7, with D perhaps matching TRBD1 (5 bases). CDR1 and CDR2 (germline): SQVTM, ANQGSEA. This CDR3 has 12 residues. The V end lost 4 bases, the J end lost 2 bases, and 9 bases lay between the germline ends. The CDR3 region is CSVVAGTYEQYF. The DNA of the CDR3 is TGCAGCGTTGTGGCAGGGACCTACGAGCAGTACTTC.

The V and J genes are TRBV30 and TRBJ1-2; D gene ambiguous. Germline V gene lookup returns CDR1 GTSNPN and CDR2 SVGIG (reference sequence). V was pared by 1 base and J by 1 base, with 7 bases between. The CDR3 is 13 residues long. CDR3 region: CAWSAQLNYGYTF. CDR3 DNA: TGTGCCTGGAGTGCTCAGCTTAACTATGGCTACACCTTC.

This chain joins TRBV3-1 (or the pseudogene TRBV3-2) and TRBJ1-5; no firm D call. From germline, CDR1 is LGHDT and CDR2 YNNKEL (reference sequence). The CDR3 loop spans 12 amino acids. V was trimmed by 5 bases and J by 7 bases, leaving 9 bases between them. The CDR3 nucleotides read TGTGCCAGCAGCAGCGTGGGGCAGCCCCAGCATTTT. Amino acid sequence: CASSSVGQPQHF.

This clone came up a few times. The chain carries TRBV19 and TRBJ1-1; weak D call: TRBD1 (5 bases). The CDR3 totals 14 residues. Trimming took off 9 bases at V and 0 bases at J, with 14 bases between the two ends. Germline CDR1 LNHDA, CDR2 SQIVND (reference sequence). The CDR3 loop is CASRGADLNTEAFF. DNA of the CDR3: TGTGCCAGCCGGGGCGCAGACTTGAACACTGAAGCTTTCTTT.

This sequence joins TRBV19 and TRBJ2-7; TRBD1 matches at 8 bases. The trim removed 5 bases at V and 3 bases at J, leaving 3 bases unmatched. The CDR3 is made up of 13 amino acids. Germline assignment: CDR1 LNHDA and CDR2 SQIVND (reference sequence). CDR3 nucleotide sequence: TGTGCCAGTAGTCTCGACAGGGGCTACGAGCAGTACTTC. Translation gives CASSLDRGYEQYF. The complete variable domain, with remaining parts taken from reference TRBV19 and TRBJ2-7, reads DGGITQSPKYLFRKEGQNVTLSCEQNLNHDAMYWYRQDPGQGLRLIYYSQIVNDFQKGDIAEGYSVSREKKESFPLTVTSAQKNPTAFYLCASSLDRGYEQYFGPGTRLTVT.

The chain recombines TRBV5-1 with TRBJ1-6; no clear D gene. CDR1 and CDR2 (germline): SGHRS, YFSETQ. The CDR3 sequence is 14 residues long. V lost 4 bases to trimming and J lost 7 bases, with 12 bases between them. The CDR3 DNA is TGCGCCAGCAGCGCCGACGGCTTAAATTCACCCCTCCACTTT. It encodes CASSADGLNSPLHF.

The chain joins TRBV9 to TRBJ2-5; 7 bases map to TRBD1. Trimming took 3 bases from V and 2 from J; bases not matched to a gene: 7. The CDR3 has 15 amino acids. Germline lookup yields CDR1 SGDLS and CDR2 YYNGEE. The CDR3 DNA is TGTGCCAGCAGCGCGCGTCGACAGGGACAAGAGACCCAGTACTTC. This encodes CASSARRQGQETQYF.

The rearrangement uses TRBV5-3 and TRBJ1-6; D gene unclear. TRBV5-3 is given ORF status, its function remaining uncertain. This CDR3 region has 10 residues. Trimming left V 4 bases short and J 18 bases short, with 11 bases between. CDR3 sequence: CARSQIRDHF. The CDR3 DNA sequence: TGTGCCAGAAGCCAAATCCGGGACCACTTT.

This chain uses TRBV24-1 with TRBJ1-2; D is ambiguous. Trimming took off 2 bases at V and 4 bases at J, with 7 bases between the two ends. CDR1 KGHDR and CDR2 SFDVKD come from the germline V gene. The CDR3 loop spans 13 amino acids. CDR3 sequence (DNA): TGTGCCACCAGTGATTCGTCGTTCTATGGCTACACCTTC. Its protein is CATSDSSFYGYTF.

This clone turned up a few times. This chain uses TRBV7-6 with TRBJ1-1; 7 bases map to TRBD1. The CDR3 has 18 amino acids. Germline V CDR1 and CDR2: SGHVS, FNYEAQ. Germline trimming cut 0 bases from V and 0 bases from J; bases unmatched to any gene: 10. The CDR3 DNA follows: TGTGCCAGCAGCTTAGCCATGACAGGGTCGGCTGTGAACACTGAAGCTTTCTTT. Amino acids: CASSLAMTGSAVNTEAFF.

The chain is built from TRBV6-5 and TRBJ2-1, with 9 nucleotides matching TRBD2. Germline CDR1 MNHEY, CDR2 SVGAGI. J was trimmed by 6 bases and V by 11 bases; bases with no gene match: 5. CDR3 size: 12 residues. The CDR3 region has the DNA TGTGCCGGATCACTAGCGGGCAATGAGCAGTTCTTC. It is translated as CAGSLAGNEQFF.

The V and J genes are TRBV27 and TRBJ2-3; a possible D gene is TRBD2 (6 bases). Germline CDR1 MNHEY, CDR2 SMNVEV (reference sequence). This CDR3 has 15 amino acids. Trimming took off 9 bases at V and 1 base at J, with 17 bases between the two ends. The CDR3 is CASSRWDSRTDTQYF. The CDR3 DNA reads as TGTGCCAGTAGTCGGTGGGACTCCCGCACAGATACGCAGTATTTT.

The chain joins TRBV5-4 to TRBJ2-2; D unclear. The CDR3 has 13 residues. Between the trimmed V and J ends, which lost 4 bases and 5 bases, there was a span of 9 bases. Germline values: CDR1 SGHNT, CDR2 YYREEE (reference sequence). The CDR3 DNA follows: TGTGCCAGCAGCGGAGAGAGGACCGGGGAGCTGTTTTTT. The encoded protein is CASSGERTGELFF.

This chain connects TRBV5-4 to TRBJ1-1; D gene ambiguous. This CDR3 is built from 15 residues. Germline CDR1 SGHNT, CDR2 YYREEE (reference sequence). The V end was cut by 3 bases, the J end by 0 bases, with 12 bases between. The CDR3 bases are TGTGCCAGCAGCTCCCAACGGGGAATGAACACTGAAGCTTTCTTT. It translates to CASSSQRGMNTEAFF.